This section outlines one TCR beta chain sequence together with its context. Its antigen remains unidentified. The data belong to a study of lymphopenia after photon versus proton radiotherapy. Whole-study findings and limits: In patients who died, overall survival fell as post-nadir TCR diversity dropped more.

Produced via immunoSEQ multiplex PCR; TCRdb's table is partial and in-frame only. The sample contains more than 25,000 clones, over 80% of which appear only once. Germline V gives CDR1 MGHDK, CDR2 SYGVNS. V trimming: 5 bases; J trimming: 7 bases; junction bases outside the gene matches: 3. The CDR3 length is 13 residues. The source of this sequence is a woman between 45 and 65 years old with pancreatic cancer. The chain links TRBV25-1 to TRBJ1-4; 8 nucleotides line up with TRBD1. Source: peripheral blood, taken from a patient treated with photon-based radiotherapy. The CDR3 sequence is CASSPTGVEKLFF. In nucleotides, the CDR3 is TGTGCCAGCAGTCCGACAGGGGTTGAAAAACTGTTTTTT. The variable domain in full, with the rest retrieved from reference TRBV25-1 and TRBJ1-4, is EADIYQTPRYLVIGTGKKITLECSQTMGHDKMYWYQQDPGMELHLIHYSYGVNSTEKGDLSSESTVSRIRTEHFPLTLESARPSHTSQYLCASSPTGVEKLFFGSGTQLSVL.